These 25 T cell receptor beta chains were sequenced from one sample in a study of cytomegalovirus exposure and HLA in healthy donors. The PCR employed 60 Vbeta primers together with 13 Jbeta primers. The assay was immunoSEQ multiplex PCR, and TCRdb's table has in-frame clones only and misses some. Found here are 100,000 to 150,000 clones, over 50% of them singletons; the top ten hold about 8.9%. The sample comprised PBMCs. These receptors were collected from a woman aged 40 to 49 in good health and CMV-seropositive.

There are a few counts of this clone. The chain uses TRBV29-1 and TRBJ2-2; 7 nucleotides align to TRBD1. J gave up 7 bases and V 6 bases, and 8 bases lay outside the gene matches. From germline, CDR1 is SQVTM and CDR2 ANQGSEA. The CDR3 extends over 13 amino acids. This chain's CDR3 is CSVGDRVNGELFF. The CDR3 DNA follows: TGCAGCGTCGGAGACAGGGTGAACGGGGAGCTGTTTTTT.

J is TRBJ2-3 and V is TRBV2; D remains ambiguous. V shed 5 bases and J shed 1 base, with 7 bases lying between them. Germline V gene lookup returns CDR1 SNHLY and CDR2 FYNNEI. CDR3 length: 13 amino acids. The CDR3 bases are TGTGCCAGCAGTCTTCGGGGCACAGATACGCAGTATTTT. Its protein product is CASSLRGTDTQYF. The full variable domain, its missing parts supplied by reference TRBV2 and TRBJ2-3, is EPEVTQTPSHQVTQMGQEVILRCVPISNHLYFYWYRQILGQKVEFLVSFYNNEISEKSEIFDDQFSVERPDGSNFTLKIRSTKLEDSAMYFCASSLRGTDTQYFGPGTRLTVL.

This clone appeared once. Here the CDR3 reads CASSSLQGTDTQYF. The CDR3 DNA reads as TGCGCCAGCAGCTCACTACAGGGTACAGATACGCAGTATTTT. The chain employs TRBV5-1 and TRBJ2-3, with D tentatively TRBD1 (6 bases). Deletions cut 3 bases from V and 3 bases from J, with 11 bases between. This CDR3 region has 14 residues. Per germline, CDR1 SGHRS and CDR2 YFSETQ.

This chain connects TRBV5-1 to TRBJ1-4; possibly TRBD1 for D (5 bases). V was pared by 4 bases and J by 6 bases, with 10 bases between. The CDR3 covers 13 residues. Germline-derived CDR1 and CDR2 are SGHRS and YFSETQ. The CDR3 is CASSLGEYEKLFF. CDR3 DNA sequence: TGCGCCAGCAGCCTAGGGGAATATGAAAAACTGTTTTTT.

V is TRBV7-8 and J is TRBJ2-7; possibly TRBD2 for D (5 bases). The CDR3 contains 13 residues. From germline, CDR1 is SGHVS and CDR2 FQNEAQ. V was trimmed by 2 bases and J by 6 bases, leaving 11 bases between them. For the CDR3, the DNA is TGTGCCAGCAGCTTAACAGCGGCTGGCGAGCAGTACTTC. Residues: CASSLTAAGEQYF.

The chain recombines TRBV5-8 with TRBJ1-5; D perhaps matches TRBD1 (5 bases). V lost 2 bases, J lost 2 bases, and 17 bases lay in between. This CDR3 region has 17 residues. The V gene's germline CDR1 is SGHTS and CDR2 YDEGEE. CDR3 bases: TGTGCCAGCAGCTTCCTGGCCGGGGGTAACGGCAATCAGCCCCAGCATTTT. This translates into CASSFLAGGNGNQPQHF.

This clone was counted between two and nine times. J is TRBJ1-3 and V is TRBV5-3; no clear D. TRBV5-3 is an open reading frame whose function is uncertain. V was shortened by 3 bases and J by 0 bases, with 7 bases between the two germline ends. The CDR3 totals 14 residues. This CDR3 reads CARSSIVSGNTIYF. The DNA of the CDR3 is TGTGCCAGAAGCTCGATAGTCTCTGGAAACACCATATATTTT.

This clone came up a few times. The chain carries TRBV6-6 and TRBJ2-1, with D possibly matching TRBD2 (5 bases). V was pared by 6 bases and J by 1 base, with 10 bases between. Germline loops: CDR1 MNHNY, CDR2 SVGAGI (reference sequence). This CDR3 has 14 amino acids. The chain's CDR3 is CASSGSVSYNEQFF. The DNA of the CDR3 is TGTGCCAGCAGCGGTAGCGTTTCCTACAATGAGCAGTTCTTC.

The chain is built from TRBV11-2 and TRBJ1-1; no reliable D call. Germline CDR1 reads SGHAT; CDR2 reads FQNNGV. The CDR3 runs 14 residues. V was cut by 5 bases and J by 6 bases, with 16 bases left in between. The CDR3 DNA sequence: TGTGCCAGCAGCCGTACCGATGTGGGCCCTGAAGCTTTCTTT. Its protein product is CASSRTDVGPEAFF.

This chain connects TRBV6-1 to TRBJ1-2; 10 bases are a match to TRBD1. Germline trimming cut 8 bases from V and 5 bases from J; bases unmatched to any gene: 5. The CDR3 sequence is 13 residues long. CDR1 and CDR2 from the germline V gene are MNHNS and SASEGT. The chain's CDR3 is CASLRGQGYGYTF. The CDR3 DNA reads TGTGCCAGCCTTAGGGGACAGGGGTATGGCTACACCTTC.

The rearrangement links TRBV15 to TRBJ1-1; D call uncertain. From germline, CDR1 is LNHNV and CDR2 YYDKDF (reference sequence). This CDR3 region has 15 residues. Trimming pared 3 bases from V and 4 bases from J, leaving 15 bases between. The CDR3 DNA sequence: TGTGCCACCAGCAGCCCACTAATTCCCGGCACTGAAGCTTTCTTT. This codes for CATSSPLIPGTEAFF. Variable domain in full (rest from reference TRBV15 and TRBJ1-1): DAMVIQNPRYQVTQFGKPVTLSCSQTLNHNVMYWYQQKSSQAPKLLFHYYDKDFNNEADTPDNFQSRRPNTSFCFLDIRSPGLGDTAMYLCATSSPLIPGTEAFFGQGTRLTVV.

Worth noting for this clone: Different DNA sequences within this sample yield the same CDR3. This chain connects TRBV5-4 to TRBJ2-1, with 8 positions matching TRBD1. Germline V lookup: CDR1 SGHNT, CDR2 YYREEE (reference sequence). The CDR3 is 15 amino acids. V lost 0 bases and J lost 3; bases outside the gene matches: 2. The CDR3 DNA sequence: TGTGCCAGCAGCTTGGGGGGACAGGACTACAATGAGCAGTTCTTC. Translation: CASSLGGQDYNEQFF.

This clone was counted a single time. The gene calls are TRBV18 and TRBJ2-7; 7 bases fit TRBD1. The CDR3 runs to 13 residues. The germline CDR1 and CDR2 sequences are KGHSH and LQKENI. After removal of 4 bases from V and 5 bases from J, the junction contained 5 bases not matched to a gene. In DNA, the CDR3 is TGTGCCAGCTCACTCAAACAGGGGAACGAGCAGTACTTC. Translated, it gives CASSLKQGNEQYF.

Here the CDR3 reads CASDLGANTGELFF. The DNA of the CDR3 is TGTGCCAGCGATCTAGGGGCGAACACCGGGGAGCTGTTTTTT. The V call is TRBV6-1, the J call TRBJ2-2; tentative D call: TRBD1 (5 bases). V shed 8 bases and J shed 0 bases, with 10 bases lying between them. The CDR3 extends over 14 amino acids. Germline V lookup: CDR1 MNHNS, CDR2 SASEGT.

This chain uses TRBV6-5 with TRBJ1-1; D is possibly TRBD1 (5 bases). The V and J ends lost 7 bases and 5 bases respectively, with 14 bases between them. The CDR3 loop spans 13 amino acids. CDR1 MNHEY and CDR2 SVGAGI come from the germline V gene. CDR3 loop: CASMGGRRTEAFF. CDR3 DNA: TGTGCCAGCATGGGGGGTCGGAGGACTGAAGCTTTCTTT.

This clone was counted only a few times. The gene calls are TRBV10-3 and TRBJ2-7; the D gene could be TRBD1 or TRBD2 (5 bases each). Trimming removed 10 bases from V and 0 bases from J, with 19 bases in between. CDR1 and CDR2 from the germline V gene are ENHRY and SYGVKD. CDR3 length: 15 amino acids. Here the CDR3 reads CATRERTPTSYEQYF. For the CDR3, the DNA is TGTGCCACCAGGGAGAGGACACCGACCTCCTACGAGCAGTACTTC.

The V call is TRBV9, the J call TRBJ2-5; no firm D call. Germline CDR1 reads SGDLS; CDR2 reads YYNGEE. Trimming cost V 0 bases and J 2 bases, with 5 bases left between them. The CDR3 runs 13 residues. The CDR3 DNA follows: TGTGCCAGCAGCGTAGCCGGTCAAGAGACCCAGTACTTC. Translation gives CASSVAGQETQYF.

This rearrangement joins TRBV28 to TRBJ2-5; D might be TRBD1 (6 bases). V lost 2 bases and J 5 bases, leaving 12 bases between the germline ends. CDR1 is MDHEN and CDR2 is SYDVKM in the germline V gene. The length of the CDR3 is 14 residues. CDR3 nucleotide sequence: TGTGCCAGCAGTTTAAAAGGGGGTATGGAGACCCAGTACTTC. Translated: CASSLKGGMETQYF.

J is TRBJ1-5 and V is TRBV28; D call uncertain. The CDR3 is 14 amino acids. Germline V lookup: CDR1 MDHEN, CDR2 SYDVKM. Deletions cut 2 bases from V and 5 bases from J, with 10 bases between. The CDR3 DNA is TGTGCCAGCAGTTTACGGCGGTTACATCAGCCCCAGCATTTT. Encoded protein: CASSLRRLHQPQHF. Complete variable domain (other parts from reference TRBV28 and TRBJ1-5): DVKVTQSSRYLVKRTGEKVFLECVQDMDHENMFWYRQDPGLGLRLIYFSYDVKMKEKGDIPEGYSVSREKKERFSLILESASTNQTSMYLCASSLRRLHQPQHFGDGTRLSIL.

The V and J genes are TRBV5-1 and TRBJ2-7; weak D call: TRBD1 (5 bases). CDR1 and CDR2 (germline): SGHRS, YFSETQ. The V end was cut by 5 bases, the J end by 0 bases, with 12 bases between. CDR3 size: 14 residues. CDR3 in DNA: TGCGCCAGCAGTGGCAGGGCCACCTCCTACGAGCAGTACTTC. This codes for CASSGRATSYEQYF.

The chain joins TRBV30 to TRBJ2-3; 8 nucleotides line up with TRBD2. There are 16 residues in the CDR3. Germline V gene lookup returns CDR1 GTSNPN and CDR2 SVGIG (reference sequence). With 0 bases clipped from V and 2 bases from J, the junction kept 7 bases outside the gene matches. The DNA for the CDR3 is TGTGCCTGGAGTGTAGCCGGCGGGGGGCTCACAGATACGCAGTATTTT. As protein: CAWSVAGGGLTDTQYF.

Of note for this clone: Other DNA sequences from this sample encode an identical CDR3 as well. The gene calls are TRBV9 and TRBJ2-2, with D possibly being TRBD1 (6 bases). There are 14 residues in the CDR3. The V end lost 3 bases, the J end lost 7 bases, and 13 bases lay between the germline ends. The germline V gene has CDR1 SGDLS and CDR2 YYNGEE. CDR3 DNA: TGTGCCAGCAGCGAACAGGGTCTACGCGGGGAGCTGTTTTTT. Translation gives CASSEQGLRGELFF. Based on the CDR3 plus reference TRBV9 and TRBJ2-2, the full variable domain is DSGVTQTPKHLITATGQRVTLRCSPRSGDLSVYWYQQSLDQGLQFLIQYYNGEERAKGNILERFSAQQFPDLHSELNLSSLELGDSALYFCASSEQGLRGELFFGEGSRLTVL.

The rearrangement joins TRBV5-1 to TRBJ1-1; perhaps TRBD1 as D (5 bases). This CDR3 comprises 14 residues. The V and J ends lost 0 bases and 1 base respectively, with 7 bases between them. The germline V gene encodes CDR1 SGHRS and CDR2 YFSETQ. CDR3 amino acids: CASSLDGQNTEAFF. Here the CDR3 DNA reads TGCGCCAGCAGCTTGGACGGACAGAACACTGAAGCTTTCTTT.

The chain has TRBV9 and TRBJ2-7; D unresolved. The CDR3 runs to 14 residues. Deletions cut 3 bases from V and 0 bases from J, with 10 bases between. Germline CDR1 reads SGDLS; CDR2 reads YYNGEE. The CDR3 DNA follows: TGTGCCAGCAGCGAGACAAGTAGCTCCTACGAGCAGTACTTC. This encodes CASSETSSSYEQYF.

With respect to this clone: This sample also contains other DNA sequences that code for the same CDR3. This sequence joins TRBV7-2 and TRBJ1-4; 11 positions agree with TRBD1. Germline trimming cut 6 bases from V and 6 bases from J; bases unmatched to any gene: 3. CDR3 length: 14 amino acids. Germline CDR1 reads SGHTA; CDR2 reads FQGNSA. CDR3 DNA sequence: TGTGCCAGCAGTCCGGGACAGGGGGATGAAAAACTGTTTTTT. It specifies CASSPGQGDEKLFF.